This T cell receptor (beta chain) was recovered during a study of shared clonotypes between healthy human individuals. Deep was the level used in running the assay. The repertoire was sequenced with immunoSEQ multiplex PCR; TCRdb's copy has only in-frame clones and lacks some. Here the sample spans approximately 1.5 million clones, about 98% being singletons. The CDR3 spans 12 residues. Germline V gene lookup returns CDR1 SGHTA and CDR2 FQGNSA. Trimming took off 5 bases at V and 6 bases at J, with 8 bases between the two ends. General study findings and limits: Inspection by rarefaction showed sorted-subset sequencing to be incomplete despite large depth.

A split of CD4+ cells into CD45RA+ naive and CD45RA-negative memory subsets was performed. This clone was counted a single time. Its cognate antigen is unknown. This TCR came from a man aged 25-45 years in good health. The V call is TRBV7-2, the J call TRBJ2-1; D unclear. Sequences were obtained from naive CD4+ T cells sorted from blood. Subset in this sample: CD45RA+ positively selected. CDR3 sequence: CASSASSNEQFF. The CDR3 coding sequence is TGTGCCAGCAGCGCCTCTAGCAATGAGCAGTTCTTC. The complete variable domain, with remaining parts taken from reference TRBV7-2 and TRBJ2-1, reads GAGVSQSPSNKVTEKGKDVELRCDPISGHTALYWYRQSLGQGLEFLIYFQGNSAPDKSGLPSDRFSAERTGGSVSTLTIQRTQQEDSAVYLCASSASSNEQFFGPGTRLTVL.